The present T cell receptor (beta chain) was sequenced within a study of blood T cell repertoires in COVID-19. Overall study context: There were acute and convalescent COVID-19 samples, and they came from the United States, Italy and Spain. PBMCs, B-cell-depleted T cells, or T cells provided the cDNA or gDNA that made up the material.

The CDR3 has 15 amino acids. Germline loops: CDR1 MNHEY, CDR2 SMNVEV (reference sequence). V lost 8 bases and J lost 6; bases outside the gene matches: 13. The method was immunoSEQ multiplex PCR; TCRdb's version includes in-frame clones alone and lacks a portion of them. This sample has around 210,000 clones, with around 92% found just once. The chain has TRBV27 and TRBJ1-5; TRBD1 matches at 7 bases. The origin of this receptor is a woman under 30 who had recovered from COVID-19. Sequencing used PBMCs or T cells enriched from blood (not recorded which). The CDR3 here is CASSPGPGGGQPQHF. Written as DNA, the CDR3 is TGTGCCAGCTCCCCCGGCCCAGGGGGTGGTCAGCCCCAGCATTTT.